Listed below are T cell receptor beta chains from one sample, sequenced in a study of OX40 agonist ivuxolimab in advanced cancers. Measured with immunoSEQ multiplex PCR; TCRdb has only the in-frame clones, and not every one. Altogether tens of thousands of clones are present, 85% to 95% being singletons, with the ten largest covering approximately 11%. The sample was CD4+ or CD8+ T cells sorted from blood, taken in a trial of the OX40 agonist ivuxolimab. These TCRs come from an adult with an advanced solid tumor such as melanoma, head and neck, liver or kidney cancer. The CDR3 runs from the conserved cysteine through the conserved F or W. D genes are given only for firm matches. Size values are once, few and many counts, or a class for expanded clones, and some rows have none.

CDR3nt | CDR3aa | d_gene | j_gene | abundance | v_gene
TGCGCCAGCAGCCTCGGGGCCGGTGGGGAGCAGTACTTC | CASSLGAGGEQYF | . | TRBJ2-7 | . | TRBV4-3
TGTGCCAGCAGCGTAGATAGGGGGGATACGCAGTATTTT | CASSVDRGDTQYF | . | TRBJ2-3 | . | TRBV9
TGTGCCAGCAGTGAAGTAATGGGCGGGGAGCTGTTTTTT | CASSEVMGGELFF | . | TRBJ2-2 | . | TRBV6-1
TGTGCCAGCAGCTTGGACAGCTACTCTCTCCTGCGGGACTACGAGCAGTACTTC | CASSLDSYSLLRDYEQYF | . | TRBJ2-7 | . | TRBV5-6
TGCGCCAGCTCGACTAGCGGGAGGACCACGAACACTGGGGAGCTGTTTTTT | CASSTSGRTTNTGELFF | TRBD2 | TRBJ2-2 | . | TRBV4-1
TGTGCCAGCAGTTTAGGGGGCTATGAGCAGTTCTTC | CASSLGGYEQFF | . | TRBJ2-1 | . | TRBV28
TGTGCCAGCAGCCCCTATGGCCGAGAGGGACCTACCTACGAGCAGTACTTC | CASSPYGREGPTYEQYF | . | TRBJ2-7 | . | TRBV7-6
TGTGCCAGCAGCTACCGGGACTCTGGGTCCTTC | CASSYRDSGSF | . | TRBJ1-2 | . | TRBV13
TGTGCAAGTCGCTTAGGGACAGGGGTGGATTATGAAAAACTGTTTTTT | CASRLGTGVDYEKLFF | . | TRBJ1-4 | once | TRBV12-2
TGTGCCAGCAGCTTAGCTGGGGGACTAGTAATCTATGAGCAGTTCTTC | CASSLAGGLVIYEQFF | TRBD2 | TRBJ2-1 | once | TRBV7-6
TGTGCCAGCAGCGAACTCCTAACCGCTGATACGCAGTATTTT | CASSELLTADTQYF | . | TRBJ2-3 | . | TRBV7-2
TGTGCCAGCAGCCCAAGAGAGACCCAGTACTTC | CASSPRETQYF | . | TRBJ2-5 | . | TRBV11-2
TGCGCCAGCAGCTACGGACAGGGATTCTCCTACGAGCAGTACTTC | CASSYGQGFSYEQYF | TRBD1 | TRBJ2-7 | . | TRBV5-1
TGTGCCAGCAGTGACTCGCAGGGACTAGGCGACAATGAGCAGTTCTTC | CASSDSQGLGDNEQFF | TRBD2 | TRBJ2-1 | . | TRBV6-4
TGTGCCAGCAGGCATAGACTAGCGGCCAACAATGAGCAGTTCTTC | CASRHRLAANNEQFF | TRBD2 | TRBJ2-1 | once | TRBV7-2
TGTGCCAGCAGCTCGACCGGGACTAGACTCCTCTACGAGCAGTACTTC | CASSSTGTRLLYEQYF | TRBD2 | TRBJ2-7 | . | TRBV7-2
TGTGCCAGCAGTGCGATATTCCTGAGCTCCTACAATGAGCAGTTCTTC | CASSAIFLSSYNEQFF | . | TRBJ2-1 | . | TRBV6-1
TGTGCCAGCAGCGACCATCCACAGGGAGTTGTTTTGTCCTACAATGAGCAGTTCTTC | CASSDHPQGVVLSYNEQFF | . | TRBJ2-1 | once | TRBV9
TGTGCCAGCAGCTTACAAGGACTAGCGCCTTCCTACGAGCAGTACTTC | CASSLQGLAPSYEQYF | TRBD2 | TRBJ2-7 | . | TRBV11-2
TGTGCCAGCAGTTCCAGGGAGGAGACCCAGTACTTC | CASSSREETQYF | . | TRBJ2-5 | . | TRBV7-9
TGTGCCACCAGCAGGTCCTCCGGGACCTCAGGTGGGGAGCTGTTTTTT | CATSRSSGTSGGELFF | . | TRBJ2-2 | . | TRBV15
TGTGCCAGCAGCCGTACAGTGAACACTGAAGCTTTCTTT | CASSRTVNTEAFF | . | TRBJ1-1 | few | TRBV7-3
TGTGCCTGGAGTGTCGGGACGGGACCCTACGAGCAGTACTTC | CAWSVGTGPYEQYF | . | TRBJ2-7 | . | TRBV30
TGTGCCAGCAGTGTAAACTTCCGGGAGAAGTACAATGAGCAGTTCTTC | CASSVNFREKYNEQFF | . | TRBJ2-1 | . | TRBV6-4
TGTGCCAGCAGTTACGGCCGAGCCTACAATGAGCAGTTCTTC | CASSYGRAYNEQFF | . | TRBJ2-1 | . | TRBV6-5
TGTGCCAGCAGTGAACCGACCACCTACGAGCAGTACTTC | CASSEPTTYEQYF | . | TRBJ2-7 | . | TRBV2
TGTGCCAGCAGCCCACCAGACAGGTCCTACAATGAGCAGTTCTTC | CASSPPDRSYNEQFF | . | TRBJ2-1 | . | TRBV11-2
TGTGCCAGCAGCGCAGGGGCCAGCCCTGAAGCTTTCTTT | CASSAGASPEAFF | . | TRBJ1-1 | . | TRBV9
TGTGTCCGAGGGGAGAGCGCACTCGAGCAGTACTTC | CVRGESALEQYF | . | TRBJ2-7 | . | TRBV30
TGCGCCAGCAGCCAAGAAAAGTGGGGTAGCGGCAATGCCTACGAGCAGTACTTC | CASSQEKWGSGNAYEQYF | . | TRBJ2-7 | . | TRBV4-3
TGCGCCAGCAGTGGACAGGGTGCCGGGGCCAACGTCCTGACTTTC | CASSGQGAGANVLTF | TRBD1 | TRBJ2-6 | . | TRBV4-3
TGTGCCAGCGGTCTACTGTTTGCGGGAGTTTATAATGAGCAGTTCTTC | CASGLLFAGVYNEQFF | TRBD2 | TRBJ2-1 | . | TRBV27
TGTGCCAGCAGCTTAGGGGTTGGACGGATGTACACCATATATTTT | CASSLGVGRMYTIYF | . | TRBJ1-3 | . | TRBV7-2
TGCGCCAGCAGCTACCTATCGCCGGGCCTCCAAGAGACCCAGTACTTC | CASSYLSPGLQETQYF | . | TRBJ2-5 | . | TRBV5-1
TGTGCCATCACAAAGGGACTAGATTCCACAGATACGCAGTATTTT | CAITKGLDSTDTQYF | TRBD2 | TRBJ2-3 | . | TRBV10-3
TGTGCCAGTAGCTCCGACTCACAGGGGCCCCACAGGGCGACTGAAGCTTTCTTT | CASSSDSQGPHRATEAFF | TRBD1 | TRBJ1-1 | few | TRBV19